These T cell receptor beta chains were read from a single sample in a study of early T cells in non-severe SARS-CoV-2 infection. One entry per CDR3 protein, called by TCRdb with MiXCR from the 5' RACE reads. The sample yields 35,000 to 40,000 distinct CDR3 sequences, around 3.9% seen once. The sample consisted of whole blood. The receptors originated from an adult who was a healthcare worker with PCR-confirmed SARS-CoV-2 infection or an uninfected control (not recorded which). Each CDR3 is given with its conserved first and last residue. The D gene is left open where the match is weak. Only some rows state a clone size, as once, few, many or a class for expanded clones.

V,size,J,D,DNA,CDR3
TRBV5-1,many,TRBJ2-1,.,TGCGCCAGCAGCGGAGGGGTCAATTTGGACAATGAGCAGTTCTTC,CASSGGVNLDNEQFF
TRBV29-1,.,TRBJ2-2,.,TGCAGCGTTGTGGGTAGCAGGAGCACCGGGGAGCTGTTTTTT,CSVVGSRSTGELFF
TRBV24-1,many,TRBJ2-3,TRBD2,TGTGCCACCAGTTGGAGCGCGGCGGGAGGAGGCACAGATACGCAGTATTTT,CATSWSAAGGGTDTQYF
TRBV7-6,few,TRBJ1-1,TRBD1,TGTGCCAGCAGCTTAGCTGGGGACAGGTTCTACACTGAAGCTTTCTTT,CASSLAGDRFYTEAFF
TRBV5-1,many,TRBJ2-2,.,TGCGCCAGCAGCTTGGCGGGGATCACCGGGGAGCTGTTTTTT,CASSLAGITGELFF
TRBV20-1,few,TRBJ2-5,TRBD2,TGCAGTGCTAGAAGGGGTAGCGGGAGTTTCACCCAGTACTTC,CSARRGSGSFTQYF
TRBV7-2,many,TRBJ2-1,TRBD2,TGTGCCAGCAGCTTAGCGGCTAGCGGGGGCTACAATGAGCAGTTCTTC,CASSLAASGGYNEQFF
TRBV6-2/TRBV6-3,many,TRBJ2-7,.,TGTGCCAGCAGTTATGAGGGTTTCGAGCAGTACTTC,CASSYEGFEQYF
TRBV7-2,many,TRBJ2-1,.,TGTGCCAGCAGCTTAAACGGCGCGGGGGCGTCCTACAATGAGCAGTTCTTC,CASSLNGAGASYNEQFF
TRBV4-3,large,TRBJ2-3,TRBD2,TGCGCCAGCAGCCCGACTAGCGGGAGGGGAGATACGCAGTATTTT,CASSPTSGRGDTQYF
TRBV25-1,many,TRBJ1-6,.,TGTGCCAGCAGTGAATATGGGCCATCGCGTTCACCCCTCCACTTT,CASSEYGPSRSPLHF
TRBV7-9,.,TRBJ1-2,TRBD1,TGTGCCAGCAGCTTAGCGACCCCTCGACAGGGGGGGGATGGCTACACCTTC,CASSLATPRQGGDGYTF
TRBV6-5,many,TRBJ1-4,.,TGTGCCAGCAGGGCCGGAGGGGCTGCAACTAATGAAAAACTGTTTTTT,CASRAGGAATNEKLFF
TRBV7-9,many,TRBJ2-3,TRBD1,TGTGCCAGCGCAGACAGGGTCAAAGATACGCAGTATTTT,CASADRVKDTQYF
TRBV27,medium-sized,TRBJ2-7,TRBD2,TGTGCCAGCAGTTTCCTAGCGGAGGGGATCTACGAGCAGTACTTC,CASSFLAEGIYEQYF
TRBV12-3/TRBV12-4,few,TRBJ2-6,.,TGTGCCAGCAGTTTTCAAAGGCCCGGTATCTCTGGGGCCAACGTCCTGACTTTC,CASSFQRPGISGANVLTF
TRBV5-1,many,TRBJ1-2,.,TGCGCCAGCAGCTTGGGGCAAATACAGGGCTACACCTTC,CASSLGQIQGYTF
TRBV7-3,many,TRBJ1-6,.,TGTGCCAGCAGCGGCGCGAGTTCTGGATCACCCCTCCACTTT,CASSGASSGSPLHF
TRBV6-2/TRBV6-3,many,TRBJ2-6,.,TGTGCCAGCAGTTACCCCCCAGGCTCTGGGGCCAACGTCCTGACTTTC,CASSYPPGSGANVLTF
TRBV2,.,TRBJ1-2,.,TGTGCCAGCAGTGACAGGACCTATGGCTACACCTTC,CASSDRTYGYTF
TRBV11-3,many,TRBJ1-2,.,TGTGCCAGCAGCAAAGACAGCTATGGCTACACCTTC,CASSKDSYGYTF
TRBV12-3/TRBV12-4,.,TRBJ2-5,TRBD2,TGTGCCAGCAGCACTAGCGGGAGAGGGGAGACCCAGTACTTC,CASSTSGRGETQYF
TRBV20-1,medium-sized,TRBJ2-1,TRBD2,TGCAGTGCTAGAGATCTACTAGCGCAGAGGAATGAGCAGTTCTTC,CSARDLLAQRNEQFF
TRBV20-1,many,TRBJ2-7,TRBD2,TGCAGTGCTGCCGGGGGGGAGCAGTACTTC,CSAAGGEQYF
TRBV7-9,many,TRBJ2-2,TRBD2,TGTGCCAGCAGCCCCCGGGGGGTTTTTACCGGGGAGCTGTTTTTT,CASSPRGVFTGELFF
TRBV28,.,TRBJ2-1,TRBD2,TGTGCCAGCAGTTCGGGACTAGCGGGATACAATGAGCAGTTCTTC,CASSSGLAGYNEQFF
TRBV29-1,many,TRBJ2-5,.,TGCAGCGTTGAAACCGAGACCCAGTACTTC,CSVETETQYF
TRBV19,many,TRBJ2-5,.,TGTGCCAGTAGTATACGGGCGTTCCAAGAGACCCAGTACTTC,CASSIRAFQETQYF
TRBV5-1,many,TRBJ1-1,.,TGCGCCAGCAGCGTTGGGACCAACACTGAAGCTTTCTTT,CASSVGTNTEAFF
TRBV20-1,many,TRBJ2-2,TRBD2,TGCAGTGCTCCGACTAGCGGGAGAGGGTACGCCGGGGAGCTGTTTTTT,CSAPTSGRGYAGELFF
TRBV7-9,many,TRBJ1-3,.,TGTGCCAGCAGGCCCGATCCTTTCTCTGGAAACACCATATATTTT,CASRPDPFSGNTIYF
TRBV20-1,few,TRBJ2-3,TRBD2,TGCAGTGCCCCGTATGGAACCGGGACTAGCGGCACAGATACGCAGTATTTT,CSAPYGTGTSGTDTQYF
TRBV6-1,few,TRBJ2-5,.,TGTGCCAGCAGTGAGACGGCAGGGGTTGTGACCCAGTACTTC,CASSETAGVVTQYF
TRBV20-1,many,TRBJ2-7,TRBD2,TGCAGTGCTAGAGATCTTGGACAGAATAGCGGGAGAAACGAGCAGTACTTC,CSARDLGQNSGRNEQYF
TRBV7-6,many,TRBJ2-3,TRBD2,TGTGCCAGCAGCTTAGTGCCTACAAGGACTAGCGGCCTTTTCACAGATACGCAGTATTTT,CASSLVPTRTSGLFTDTQYF
TRBV5-1,many,TRBJ1-4,.,TGCGCCAGCAGCTTGGGGCCAGGGCAGGAAAAACTGTTTTTT,CASSLGPGQEKLFF
TRBV11-2,many,TRBJ2-1,TRBD1,TGTGCCAGCAGCTTAGACTCGGCAGGGGGCCGGAATGAGCAGTTCTTC,CASSLDSAGGRNEQFF
TRBV6-6,.,TRBJ1-2,.,TGTGCCGGCAGTCCGGGGGGCTATGGCTACACCTTC,CAGSPGGYGYTF
TRBV4-1,few,TRBJ2-5,.,TGCGCCAGCAGCCAAGATCTTACAGAGACCCAGTACTTC,CASSQDLTETQYF
TRBV30,many,TRBJ2-1,.,TGTGCCTGGAGTGTCTACAATGAGCAGTTCTTC,CAWSVYNEQFF
TRBV6-5,few,TRBJ1-1,.,TGTGCCAGCAGTGGGGACACTGAAGCTTTCTTT,CASSGDTEAFF
TRBV28,.,TRBJ2-1,.,TGTGCCAGCCGAAATCAGGGACGCAATGAGCAGTTCTTC,CASRNQGRNEQFF
TRBV29-1,many,TRBJ2-1,TRBD2,TGCAGCGTTCTAGCGGGAGCGTCCTACAATGAGCAGTTCTTC,CSVLAGASYNEQFF
TRBV4-1,.,TRBJ1-3,.,TGCGCCAGCAGCAACAGAGGTTCTGGAAACACCATATATTTT,CASSNRGSGNTIYF
TRBV7-9,.,TRBJ2-7,.,TGTGCCAGCAGCTTTGGTATTTCCTACGAGCAGTACTTC,CASSFGISYEQYF
TRBV5-6,many,TRBJ2-2,TRBD1,TGTGCCAGCAGCTTGGATGGGACAGGATTAACCGGGGAGCTGTTTTTT,CASSLDGTGLTGELFF
TRBV11-2,many,TRBJ2-1,TRBD2,TGTGCCAGCAGCCCGAGACTAGCGGGAGATCTTGAGCAGTTCTTC,CASSPRLAGDLEQFF
TRBV4-2,few,TRBJ2-5,.,TGTGCCAGCAGCCAAGTCGCAGCGGGCACGCAAGAGACCCAGTACTTC,CASSQVAAGTQETQYF
TRBV20-1,medium-sized,TRBJ1-2,.,TGCAGTGCTAGAGATGAAGGGGAGGGGAGCCCTGGCTACACCTTC,CSARDEGEGSPGYTF
TRBV5-1,many,TRBJ1-1,.,TGCGCCAGCAGCAGCCTGACAGCAGTGAACACTGAAGCTTTCTTT,CASSSLTAVNTEAFF
TRBV12-3/TRBV12-4,many,TRBJ1-1,.,TGTGCCAGCAGTTTGTCAGCCATGAACACTGAAGCTTTCTTT,CASSLSAMNTEAFF
TRBV24-1,few,TRBJ2-5,.,TGTGCCACCAGTGATTTAGAGACCCAGTACTTC,CATSDLETQYF
TRBV6-2/TRBV6-3,.,TRBJ2-1,.,TGTGCCAGCAGATCCGGGAGAGGTGAGCAGTTCTTC,CASRSGRGEQFF
TRBV29-1,many,TRBJ2-7,TRBD2,TGCAGCGTTGAAGACCGGACTAGCCCCACCTACGAGCAGTACTTC,CSVEDRTSPTYEQYF
TRBV12-3/TRBV12-4,many,TRBJ1-1,.,TGTGCCAGCAGACAAGGGGGGGGCAGGGACACTGAAGCTTTCTTT,CASRQGGGRDTEAFF
TRBV5-1,.,TRBJ1-2,TRBD1,TGCGCCAGCAGCTCGGACCCCGGGACAGGGACTCGGGGGATCTATGGCTACACCTTC,CASSSDPGTGTRGIYGYTF